Shown below are 21 T cell receptor beta chains from a single sample sequenced in a study of OX40 agonist ivuxolimab in advanced cancers. Some clones are missing from TCRdb's copy, which holds only in-frame ones; the method was immunoSEQ multiplex PCR. The table includes 52,000 or so clones, 82% detected once. Material: CD4+ or CD8+ T cells sorted from blood, obtained in a trial of the OX40 agonist ivuxolimab. These receptors came from an adult with an advanced solid tumor such as melanoma, head and neck, liver or kidney cancer.

The CDR3 loop is CASSSKDGITSGANVLTF. CDR3 in DNA: TGCGCCAGCAGCTCGAAGGACGGAATTACTTCTGGGGCCAACGTCCTGACTTTC. The rearrangement uses TRBV5-1 and TRBJ2-6; D is unresolved. Germline CDR1 SGHRS, CDR2 YFSETQ. This CDR3 contains 18 residues. Trimming removed 3 bases from V and 1 base from J, with 17 bases in between.

This rearrangement joins TRBV6-6 to TRBJ1-5; D is unresolved. The CDR3 loop spans 14 amino acids. The V gene's germline CDR1 is MNHNY and CDR2 SVGAGI (reference sequence). Trimming left V 2 bases short and J 7 bases short, with 12 bases between. The CDR3, as DNA: TGTGCCAGCAGTTACAAAGAGGCCCGGCAGCCCCAGCATTTT. This gives the protein CASSYKEARQPQHF.

V and J are TRBV5-5 and TRBJ1-1; 7 bases map to TRBD1. Per the germline V gene, CDR1 is SGHKS and CDR2 is YYEKEE (reference sequence). The CDR3 length is 14 residues. V shed 7 bases, J shed 0 bases, and the junction held 6 bases outside the gene matches. The CDR3 reads CASDRTGMNTEAFF. The CDR3 nucleotides read TGTGCCAGCGACCGGACAGGAATGAACACTGAAGCTTTCTTT.

This sequence joins TRBV28 and TRBJ2-3; 7 positions agree with TRBD2. CDR1 and CDR2 (germline): MDHEN, SYDVKM. There are 12 residues in the CDR3. V shed 8 bases and J 4 bases; nucleotides not matched to a gene: 3. The DNA for the CDR3 is TGTGCCAGCCGGGGGGTTGCAGATACGCAGTATTTT. Its translation: CASRGVADTQYF.

The table lists this clone with a count of one. This rearrangement joins TRBV18 to TRBJ2-7; TRBD1 aligns across 8 bases. In germline, CDR1 is KGHSH, CDR2 LQKENI. The CDR3 sequence is 14 residues long. The J segment lost 2 bases and the V segment lost 3 bases, leaving 3 bases of the junction unmatched. The CDR3 region is CASSPAQGAYEQYF. The CDR3 DNA reads TGTGCCAGCTCACCTGCACAGGGGGCCTACGAGCAGTACTTC.

The chain joins TRBV7-2 to TRBJ1-2, with TRBD1 as a possible D gene (6 bases). The germline gives CDR1 SGHTA, CDR2 FQGNSA. The CDR3 is 14 residues long. Trimming took off 5 bases at V and 8 bases at J, with 18 bases between the two ends. CDR3 region: CASSPGGRASGYTF. The DNA of the CDR3 is TGTGCCAGCAGCCCGGGGGGCAGGGCCTCCGGCTACACCTTC. Based on the CDR3 plus reference TRBV7-2 and TRBJ1-2, the full variable domain is GAGVSQSPSNKVTEKGKDVELRCDPISGHTALYWYRQSLGQGLEFLIYFQGNSAPDKSGLPSDRFSAERTGGSVSTLTIQRTQQEDSAVYLCASSPGGRASGYTFGSGTRLTVV.

V gene TRBV2 combines with J gene TRBJ1-6; 7 bases fit TRBD1. The germline gives CDR1 SNHLY, CDR2 FYNNEI. V shed 7 bases and J 10 bases; nucleotides not matched to a gene: 10. The CDR3 totals 14 residues. CDR3 region: CASTKGAGGSPLHF. CDR3 nucleotide sequence: TGTGCCAGCACTAAGGGGGCAGGGGGGTCACCCCTCCACTTT. Full variable domain (remainder filled in from reference TRBV2 and TRBJ1-6): EPEVTQTPSHQVTQMGQEVILRCVPISNHLYFYWYRQILGQKVEFLVSFYNNEISEKSEIFDDQFSVERPDGSNFTLKIRSTKLEDSAMYFCASTKGAGGSPLHFGNGTRLTVT.

This sequence joins TRBV7-9 and TRBJ1-2, with D hard to call. CDR1 is SEHNR and CDR2 is FQNEAQ in the germline V gene (reference sequence). V dropped 5 bases and J dropped 8 bases, with 15 bases sitting between them. This CDR3 contains 13 residues. The CDR3 bases are TGTGCCAGCAGCCGCTATGAGGGTGGCGGCTACACCTTC. Translation gives CASSRYEGGGYTF.

The rearrangement links TRBV2 to TRBJ1-5; D remains unclear. Trimming removed 7 bases from V and 3 bases from J, with 13 bases in between. Looked up from germline, CDR1 is SNHLY and CDR2 is FYNNEI. This CDR3 is 14 amino acids long. Written as DNA, the CDR3 is TGTGCCAGCACCGGGTCGTCATTCAATCAGCCCCAGCATTTT. It translates to CASTGSSFNQPQHF.

The chain is built from TRBV27 and TRBJ2-1; D remains unclear. Trimming stripped 5 bases from V and 4 bases from J, with 12 bases between. CDR3 length: 14 residues. CDR1 and CDR2 (germline): MNHEY, SMNVEV (reference sequence). CDR3 amino acids: CASSNTGVYNEQFF. The CDR3 coding sequence is TGTGCCAGCAGTAACACTGGGGTATACAATGAGCAGTTCTTC.

The V gene is TRBV30, the J gene TRBJ1-4; 8 bases map to TRBD1. Germline V gene data show CDR1 as GTSNPN and CDR2 as SVGIG (reference sequence). The CDR3 runs 15 residues. The J segment lost 2 bases and the V segment lost 1 base, leaving 3 bases of the junction unmatched. The CDR3 bases are TGTGCCTGGAGTGCCTGGACAGGGACTAATGAAAAACTGTTTTTT. This sequence encodes CAWSAWTGTNEKLFF.

This chain joins TRBV6-5 and TRBJ1-3; no reliable D call. Trimming cost V 10 bases and J 1 base, with 17 bases left between them. Germline V CDR1 and CDR2: MNHEY, SVGAGI. The CDR3 covers 15 residues. The CDR3 DNA is TGTGCCACCGGGAGGTCTGGAAGGTCTGGAAACACCATATATTTT. It yields the protein CATGRSGRSGNTIYF.

V usage is TRBV27 and J usage is TRBJ1-5, with 7 bases matching TRBD1. Germline V gene sequence: CDR1 MNHEY, CDR2 SMNVEV (reference sequence). Trimming removed 4 bases from V and 8 bases from J; junction bases left unmatched: 5. This CDR3 contains 13 residues. The CDR3 loop reads CASSYRGVEPQHF. CDR3 in DNA: TGTGCCAGCAGTTACAGGGGAGTTGAGCCCCAGCATTTT.

V and J are TRBV6-1 and TRBJ2-3; a weak D match, TRBD1 (5 bases). The CDR3 has 15 amino acids. Germline values: CDR1 MNHNS, CDR2 SASEGT. Trimming pared 7 bases from V and 6 bases from J, leaving 20 bases between. This CDR3 is CASTPTVPRGDTQYF. The CDR3 DNA reads as TGTGCCAGCACCCCGACAGTTCCACGTGGGGATACGCAGTATTTT.

The sample holds a few counts of this clone. The genes are TRBV19 and TRBJ1-2; a weak D match, TRBD1 (5 bases). V lost 3 bases and J lost 4, with 15 bases in between. The CDR3 extends over 15 amino acids. Germline V gives CDR1 LNHDA, CDR2 SQIVND (reference sequence). This chain's CDR3 is CASSMAPTVTYGYTF. The CDR3 DNA is TGTGCCAGTAGTATGGCGCCGACAGTAACCTATGGCTACACCTTC.

This clone has only a few counts. J is TRBJ1-6 and V is TRBV27; D remains unclear. CDR1 is MNHEY and CDR2 is SMNVEV in the germline V gene (reference sequence). This CDR3 region has 13 residues. V lost 4 bases to trimming and J lost 7 bases, with 8 bases between them. The CDR3 sequence is CASSSAANSPLHF. The CDR3 region has the DNA TGTGCCAGCAGTTCTGCAGCAAATTCACCCCTCCACTTT.

This clone appeared a few times. The rearrangement links TRBV9 to TRBJ2-3, with D hard to call. The V gene's germline CDR1 is SGDLS and CDR2 YYNGEE. V was clipped by 0 bases and J by 2 bases, with 7 bases between them. This CDR3 has 14 residues. The CDR3 bases are TGTGCCAGCAGCGTAGGCACAGCCACAGATACGCAGTATTTT. This translates into CASSVGTATDTQYF.

This clone is termed medium-sized. The DNA for the CDR3 is TGTGCCAGCAGCCCCTCGGTCGGAGGGGGCAGGGCCCAGTACTTC. Its protein is CASSPSVGGGRAQYF. This chain joins TRBV7-2 and TRBJ2-5, with a weak D call TRBD1 (7 bases). The CDR3 sequence is 15 residues long. CDR1 and CDR2 (germline): SGHTA, FQGNSA. V was pared by 5 bases and J by 9 bases, with 22 bases between.

This chain connects TRBV4-1 to TRBJ1-1; 9 bases are shared with TRBD1. Germline V gene data show CDR1 as MGHRA and CDR2 as YSYEKL. After removal of 0 bases from V and 0 bases from J, the junction contained 5 bases not matched to a gene. The CDR3 spans 17 residues. DNA of the CDR3: TGCGCCAGCAGCCAAGAAGACAGGGGGGATATGAACACTGAAGCTTTCTTT. This encodes CASSQEDRGDMNTEAFF.

The gene calls are TRBV7-2 and TRBJ1-5; 7 bases map to TRBD1. Per germline, CDR1 SGHTA and CDR2 FQGNSA. The CDR3 is made up of 15 amino acids. The J segment lost 0 bases and the V segment lost 5 bases, leaving 4 bases of the junction unmatched. The CDR3 region is CASSPGGSSNQPQHF. In DNA form, the CDR3 reads TGTGCCAGCAGCCCAGGGGGATCTAGCAATCAGCCCCAGCATTTT.

The J gene is TRBJ1-2, the V gene TRBV7-2; D unclear. Trimming took off 2 bases at V and 0 bases at J, with 10 bases between the two ends. Per the germline V gene, CDR1 is SGHTA and CDR2 is FQGNSA. The CDR3 loop spans 15 amino acids. CDR3 sequence: CASSLQTSTNYGYTF. In nucleotides, the CDR3 is TGTGCCAGCAGCTTACAGACATCGACTAACTATGGCTACACCTTC.